Listed below are T cell receptor beta chains from one sample, sequenced in a study of T cells after yellow fever vaccination. TCRdb redid the calling of the 5' RACE reads with MiXCR, one entry per CDR3 protein. The sample lists 250,000 to 350,000 distinct CDR3 sequences; less than 9.5% were seen once. The sample here was CD4+ T cells sorted from PBMCs, taken 5 days after the yellow fever booster vaccination. All receptors come from a man aged 18 to 30 who received the YFV17D yellow fever vaccine. Both conserved end residues are part of each CDR3. D genes are given only for firm matches. Rows give clone size only sometimes, using once, few, many, or a class for an expanded clone.

V gene: TRBV6-5
D gene: .
J gene: TRBJ2-3
clone size: .
CDR3 protein: CAGGGNTDTQYF

V gene: TRBV5-1
D gene: TRBD2
J gene: TRBJ2-2
clone size: few
CDR3 protein: CASSGLAGGGGELFF

V gene: TRBV20-1
D gene: TRBD2
J gene: TRBJ2-1
clone size: many
CDR3 protein: CSARQGLPARNEQFF

V gene: TRBV7-2
D gene: .
J gene: TRBJ2-4
clone size: .
CDR3 protein: CASSSNADRWYNIQYF

V gene: TRBV12-3/TRBV12-4
D gene: TRBD2
J gene: TRBJ2-5
clone size: .
CDR3 protein: CASSSPSGGAEETQYF

V gene: TRBV5-1
D gene: TRBD1
J gene: TRBJ2-1
clone size: many
CDR3 protein: CASSWGPGGEQFF

V gene: TRBV7-9
D gene: .
J gene: TRBJ2-2
clone size: .
CDR3 protein: CASSLGRDLNTGELFF

V gene: TRBV21-1
D gene: .
J gene: TRBJ2-7
clone size: few
CDR3 protein: CASSKIGPTYEQYF

V gene: TRBV7-6
D gene: .
J gene: TRBJ2-5
clone size: .
CDR3 protein: CASAATILETQYF

V gene: TRBV5-1
D gene: TRBD2
J gene: TRBJ2-1
clone size: few
CDR3 protein: CASSLAPGTSGSEQFF

V gene: TRBV6-5
D gene: TRBD1
J gene: TRBJ1-6
clone size: .
CDR3 protein: CASSYIGTGATNSPLHF

V gene: TRBV19
D gene: .
J gene: TRBJ2-6
clone size: .
CDR3 protein: CASQLRPTVSGANVLTF

V gene: TRBV10-3
D gene: TRBD2
J gene: TRBJ2-5
clone size: .
CDR3 protein: CAISASSGGASGSETQYF

V gene: TRBV4-3
D gene: .
J gene: TRBJ1-1
clone size: .
CDR3 protein: CASSQEWATNTEAFF

V gene: TRBV12-3/TRBV12-4
D gene: TRBD1
J gene: TRBJ2-1
clone size: few
CDR3 protein: CASSPGQGGWNIEQFF

V gene: TRBV6-2/TRBV6-3
D gene: .
J gene: TRBJ2-5
clone size: many
CDR3 protein: CASSRRDVETQYF

V gene: TRBV6-4
D gene: .
J gene: TRBJ2-1
clone size: .
CDR3 protein: CASSETVDYNEQFF

V gene: TRBV7-6
D gene: .
J gene: TRBJ1-4
clone size: many
CDR3 protein: CASSTNEKLFF

V gene: TRBV5-4
D gene: .
J gene: TRBJ2-5
clone size: many
CDR3 protein: CASSTQGSVETQYF

V gene: TRBV11-1
D gene: TRBD1
J gene: TRBJ2-5
clone size: few
CDR3 protein: CASSIRGQETQYF

V gene: TRBV2
D gene: TRBD1
J gene: TRBJ2-5
clone size: many
CDR3 protein: CASSGTGKETQYF

V gene: TRBV20-1
D gene: .
J gene: TRBJ2-5
clone size: .
CDR3 protein: CSARGALQETQYF

V gene: TRBV7-6
D gene: TRBD1
J gene: TRBJ2-3
clone size: few
CDR3 protein: CASSDVRQGEVGTDTQYF

V gene: TRBV5-1
D gene: TRBD1
J gene: TRBJ2-7
clone size: many
CDR3 protein: CASSLFGTGAEQYF

V gene: TRBV5-1
D gene: .
J gene: TRBJ1-1
clone size: .
CDR3 protein: CASSLEGHVTEAFF

V gene: TRBV29-1
D gene: TRBD1
J gene: TRBJ1-5
clone size: many
CDR3 protein: CSVVTGGYQPQHF

V gene: TRBV14
D gene: TRBD2
J gene: TRBJ2-3
clone size: few
CDR3 protein: CASSHGLAGTEGTQYF

V gene: TRBV20-1
D gene: .
J gene: TRBJ2-7
clone size: .
CDR3 protein: CSARAQGLYEQYF

V gene: TRBV5-4
D gene: .
J gene: TRBJ2-7
clone size: .
CDR3 protein: CASSSTAYEQYF

V gene: TRBV5-1
D gene: .
J gene: TRBJ2-5
clone size: few
CDR3 protein: CASSWGKGQETQYF

V gene: TRBV5-1
D gene: .
J gene: TRBJ2-2
clone size: .
CDR3 protein: CASSATGTAGELFF

V gene: TRBV18
D gene: TRBD1
J gene: TRBJ2-7
clone size: few
CDR3 protein: CASSRDRESYEQYF

V gene: TRBV20-1
D gene: TRBD1
J gene: TRBJ2-7
clone size: .
CDR3 protein: CSAGGTGNYEQYF

V gene: TRBV7-7
D gene: TRBD2
J gene: TRBJ2-1
clone size: .
CDR3 protein: CASSSRARGASYNEQFF

V gene: TRBV20-1
D gene: .
J gene: TRBJ1-2
clone size: .
CDR3 protein: CSARDIGNYGYTF

V gene: TRBV7-9
D gene: .
J gene: TRBJ2-7
clone size: .
CDR3 protein: CAIRAVSYEQYF

V gene: TRBV12-3/TRBV12-4
D gene: .
J gene: TRBJ2-2
clone size: once
CDR3 protein: CASSLCLATNTGELFF

V gene: TRBV18
D gene: .
J gene: TRBJ2-5
clone size: .
CDR3 protein: CASSQPGETQYF

V gene: TRBV4-2
D gene: .
J gene: TRBJ1-2
clone size: .
CDR3 protein: CASSFSRTRDGYGYTF

V gene: TRBV30
D gene: .
J gene: TRBJ2-1
clone size: .
CDR3 protein: CAWSVADEQFF

V gene: TRBV19
D gene: TRBD1
J gene: TRBJ2-3
clone size: few
CDR3 protein: CASSVRTGGTPDTQYF

V gene: TRBV7-2
D gene: TRBD1
J gene: TRBJ2-3
clone size: .
CDR3 protein: CASRLTGDSTDTQYF